This is a list of T cell receptor beta chains from one sample in a study of PD-L1 blockade in urothelial cancer. Produced via immunoSEQ multiplex PCR; TCRdb's table is partial and in-frame only. Of about 38,000 clones in the sample, around nine tenths were seen once. Here the sequenced sample was PBMCs, taken around atezolizumab (anti-PD-L1) treatment. These receptors originate from a man in his sixties with urothelial cancer. Each CDR3 is given with its conserved first and last residue. The D gene is left open where the match is weak. Only some rows state a clone size, as once, few, many or a class for expanded clones.

d_call cdr3_length clone_size j_call v_call cdr3_aa cdr3_nt
TRBD2 15 - TRBJ2-1 TRBV6-4 CASSPTGGSSNEQFF TGTGCCAGCAGCCCAACGGGAGGGAGCAGCAATGAGCAGTTCTTC
- 14 - TRBJ2-7 TRBV7-9 CASTQSGSPYEQYF TGTGCCAGCACCCAATCCGGGAGCCCCTACGAGCAGTACTTC
- 17 - TRBJ1-2 TRBV4-1 CASSQDREGAQFDGYTF TGCGCCAGCAGCCAAGACAGGGAGGGAGCGCAGTTTGATGGCTACACCTTC
- 17 - TRBJ2-6 TRBV5-1 CASSWALGATGANVLTF TGCGCCAGCAGCTGGGCTCTTGGGGCCACTGGGGCCAACGTCCTGACTTTC
- 19 - TRBJ2-7 TRBV7-6 CASSLALGARDTLPYEQYF TGTGCCAGCAGCTTAGCGCTGGGGGCAAGGGACACTCTCCCCTACGAGCAGTACTTC
- 15 - TRBJ1-2 TRBV27 CASTAIAGAGYGYTF TGTGCCAGCACCGCAATTGCAGGGGCAGGCTATGGCTACACCTTC
- 15 - TRBJ2-7 TRBV6-6 CASSSRGASSYEQYF TGTGCCAGCAGTTCTCGCGGGGCCTCATCCTACGAGCAGTACTTC
- 13 - TRBJ1-2 TRBV6-6 CASSTTAQYGYTF TGTGCCAGCAGTACGACAGCCCAATATGGCTACACCTTC
TRBD2 14 - TRBJ2-1 TRBV11-3 CASSSGTKRNEQFF TGTGCCAGCAGCTCCGGGACTAAACGCAATGAGCAGTTCTTC
- 14 - TRBJ2-7 TRBV11-2 CASSLDPHSHEQYF TGTGCCAGCAGCTTAGATCCGCACAGCCACGAGCAGTACTTC
TRBD2 14 - TRBJ2-7 TRBV12-5 CASRTSANSYEQYF TGTGCCTCGAGGACTAGCGCCAACTCCTACGAGCAGTACTTC
TRBD2 15 - TRBJ2-2 TRBV4-3 CASSQVQGLGGELFF TGCGCCAGCAGCCAAGTACAGGGACTAGGCGGGGAGCTGTTTTTT
TRBD1 16 - TRBJ1-6 TRBV11-2 CASRTAATGDQSPLHF TGTGCCAGCAGGACCGCGGCCACAGGGGATCAATCACCCCTCCACTTT
- 14 - TRBJ2-7 TRBV5-6 CASSLVGQAYEQYF TGTGCCAGCAGCTTGGTCGGACAAGCCTACGAGCAGTACTTC
TRBD2 17 - TRBJ2-5 TRBV18 CASSPLPLLRGGETQYF TGTGCCAGCTCACCACTACCCCTTCTTCGCGGGGGAGAGACCCAGTACTTC
TRBD2 15 - TRBJ2-2 TRBV6-4 CASKEGGPIDGELFF TGTGCCAGCAAGGAGGGAGGGCCGATTGACGGGGAGCTGTTTTTT
TRBD1 15 - TRBJ2-3 TRBV2 CASSGGQRDTDTQYF TGTGCCAGCAGTGGGGGACAGAGAGACACAGATACGCAGTATTTT
- 14 - TRBJ2-3 TRBV30 CAWTGGGPADTQYF TGTGCCTGGACCGGTGGGGGCCCTGCAGATACGCAGTATTTT
TRBD1 14 - TRBJ1-1 TRBV5-1 CASSENRGLTEAFF TGCGCCAGCAGCGAAAACAGGGGACTCACTGAAGCTTTCTTT
TRBD1 14 - TRBJ2-1 TRBV27 CASSSTGGSREQFF TGTGCCAGCAGTTCGACAGGGGGGTCACGGGAGCAGTTCTTC
TRBD1 13 - TRBJ1-1 TRBV11-3 CASSLYRGTEAFF TGTGCCAGCAGCTTGTACAGGGGAACTGAAGCTTTCTTT
TRBD2 15 - TRBJ2-1 TRBV5-6 CASSFTSGGYNEQFF TGTGCCAGCAGTTTTACTAGCGGGGGGTACAATGAGCAGTTCTTC
TRBD1 14 once TRBJ1-2 TRBV27 CASTSTGEAYGYTF TGTGCCAGCACCTCGACAGGGGAGGCGTATGGCTACACCTTC
- 12 few TRBJ1-2 TRBV2 CASSDDRRGYTF TGTGCCAGCAGTGACGACAGAAGGGGCTACACCTTC
TRBD1 12 - TRBJ1-2 TRBV28 CASSTGANGYTF TGTGCCAGCAGCACAGGGGCTAACGGCTACACCTTC
- 15 - TRBJ2-1 TRBV10-1 CATPEEGVDYNEQFF TGCGCCACCCCCGAGGAAGGGGTAGACTACAATGAGCAGTTCTTC
- 15 - TRBJ1-4 TRBV13 CASSLSGKTNEKLFF TGTGCCAGCAGCCTCTCCGGGAAAACTAATGAAAAACTGTTTTTT
- 14 - TRBJ2-7 TRBV18 CASSLQPQGDEQYF TGTGCCAGCTCCCTCCAACCTCAAGGGGACGAGCAGTACTTC
- 10 few TRBJ2-1 TRBV30 CAWSGAEQFF TGTGCCTGGAGTGGCGCGGAGCAGTTCTTC
- 14 once TRBJ2-4 TRBV6-6 CASSYSVQGNIQYF TGTGCCAGCAGTTACTCTGTCCAGGGAAACATTCAGTACTTC
- 11 - TRBJ1-1 TRBV20-1 CSAFGHNEAFF TGCAGTGCTTTTGGCCACAATGAAGCTTTCTTT
- 12 - TRBJ1-6 TRBV6-6 CASSSLNMPLHF TGTGCCAGCAGCTCCTTAAATATGCCCCTCCACTTT
TRBD1 16 once TRBJ1-1 TRBV15 CATSRWGQGRHTEAFF TGTGCCACCAGCAGATGGGGACAGGGACGTCACACTGAAGCTTTCTTT
- 15 - TRBJ1-3 TRBV5-1 CASSSSTQNGNTIYF TGCGCCAGCAGCTCTAGCACACAGAATGGAAACACCATATATTTT
- 19 - TRBJ1-4 TRBV7-9 CASSPPGGRGMGRNEKLFF TGTGCCAGCAGCCCCCCTGGGGGTAGGGGGATGGGACGCAATGAAAAACTGTTTTTT
TRBD1 16 - TRBJ1-1 TRBV7-9 CASSLAGTGKGTEAFF TGTGCCAGCAGCTTAGCCGGGACAGGAAAGGGCACTGAAGCTTTCTTT
- 13 once TRBJ1-1 TRBV25-1 CASSEFWPVKAFF TGTGCCAGCAGTGAATTCTGGCCAGTGAAAGCTTTCTTT
- 13 few TRBJ2-7 TRBV29-1 CSVGGRGAREQYF TGCAGCGTTGGGGGGAGGGGGGCGAGGGAGCAGTACTTC
- 15 - TRBJ1-1 TRBV18 CASSPSRGENTEAFF TGTGCCAGCTCACCCAGCAGGGGTGAGAACACTGAAGCTTTCTTT
TRBD1 16 - TRBJ1-5 TRBV6-6 CASSRGGGQRNQPQHF TGTGCCAGCAGCCGCGGGGGGGGACAGCGCAATCAGCCCCAGCATTTT
TRBD1 13 - TRBJ2-7 TRBV11-2 CASSFDRDYEQYF TGTGCCAGCAGCTTCGACAGGGACTACGAGCAGTACTTC
TRBD1 14 - TRBJ1-5 TRBV2 CAIGGQLSNQPQHF TGTGCCATTGGGGGACAGCTTAGCAATCAGCCCCAGCATTTT
TRBD2 19 - TRBJ2-1 TRBV5-1 CASSLGFRRASGGAGEQFF TGCGCCAGCAGCTTGGGGTTTCGTCGGGCTAGCGGGGGGGCAGGTGAGCAGTTCTTC
- 13 - TRBJ1-6 TRBV6-1 CASSPSRKSPLHF TGTGCCAGCAGTCCAAGCCGAAAGTCACCCCTCCACTTT
- 14 - TRBJ2-1 TRBV6-5 CASVDNSRSSEQFF TGTGCCAGTGTGGACAATTCCCGGTCTTCGGAGCAGTTCTTC
TRBD2 18 - TRBJ2-2 TRBV4-2 CASSQEGAGGLNTGELFF TGTGCCAGCAGCCAAGAGGGAGCGGGGGGGTTAAACACCGGGGAGCTGTTTTTT
TRBD2 17 - TRBJ2-1 TRBV2 CASSVGGLAGEGNEQFF TGTGCCAGCAGCGTTGGAGGACTAGCGGGAGAAGGGAATGAGCAGTTCTTC
- 15 - TRBJ1-1 TRBV5-1 CASSLRAGVGTEAFF TGCGCCAGCAGCTTGAGGGCAGGGGTGGGCACTGAAGCTTTCTTT